These 28 T cell receptor beta chains were all obtained from the same sample, sequenced in a study of beta chain features in type 1 diabetes. The study, taken as a whole, reports: Within each of all four CD4+ subsets, Type 1 diabetes patients had TCRB CDR3s that were moderately but significantly shorter.

These receptors have no known antigen. The investigators reverse transcribed all of the isolated RNA, so they sequenced expressed TCRB transcripts. The method was immunoSEQ multiplex PCR; TCRdb's version includes in-frame clones alone and lacks a portion of them. The repertoire holds around 180,000 clones, with 7.5% to 8.5% as singletons. Sample: central memory CD4+ T cells from blood. These receptors originate from a man between 18 and 29 years old with type 1 diabetes.

The rearrangement joins TRBV7-9 to TRBJ1-2; a weak D match, TRBD1 (6 bases). The CDR3 spans 14 residues. Germline V lookup: CDR1 SEHNR, CDR2 FQNEAQ (reference sequence). V lost 4 bases and J 4 bases, leaving 13 bases between the germline ends. The DNA of the CDR3 is TGTGCCAGCAGCTCACAGGGCGGTATCTATGGCTACACCTTC. Protein sequence: CASSSQGGIYGYTF.

The V and J genes are TRBV13 and TRBJ2-7, with 7 bases aligning to TRBD2. The CDR3 loop spans 13 amino acids. The V segment lost 5 bases and the J segment 6 bases; nucleotides outside the gene matches: 7. The V gene's germline CDR1 is PRHDT and CDR2 FYEKMQ (reference sequence). The DNA for the CDR3 is TGTGCCAGCAGCCGGGGAGGGGCGGGCGAGCAGTACTTC. Protein: CASSRGGAGEQYF.

The chain employs TRBV28 and TRBJ1-5; D call uncertain. Germline V gene sequence: CDR1 MDHEN, CDR2 SYDVKM. The V end was cut by 5 bases, the J end by 12 bases, with 11 bases between. This CDR3 is built from 11 residues. CDR3 sequence reads: CASSVTRDQHF. CDR3 bases: TGTGCCAGCAGTGTGACACGGGACCAGCATTTT.

This rearrangement joins TRBV5-4 to TRBJ2-3; D is unclear. The CDR3 totals 11 residues. Trimming cost V 3 bases and J 4 bases, with 3 bases left between them. Germline V gene lookup returns CDR1 SGHNT and CDR2 YYREEE (reference sequence). The CDR3 DNA reads as TGTGCCAGCAGCTACTCAGATACGCAGTATTTT. This sequence encodes CASSYSDTQYF.

This chain joins TRBV5-4 and TRBJ2-5; 7 nucleotides agree with TRBD2. Trimming took 2 bases from V and 5 from J; bases not matched to a gene: 18. CDR3 length: 18 residues. CDR1 SGHNT and CDR2 YYREEE come from the germline V gene (reference sequence). CDR3 protein: CASSFRVSASGVGETQYF. The CDR3 coding sequence is TGTGCCAGCAGCTTTCGAGTCAGTGCTAGCGGAGTCGGGGAGACCCAGTACTTC. The full variable domain, with the rest looked up from reference TRBV5-4 and TRBJ2-5, is ETGVTQSPTHLIKTRGQQVTLRCSSQSGHNTVSWYQQALGQGPQFIFQYYREEENGRGNFPPRFSGLQFPNYSSELNVNALELDDSALYLCASSFRVSASGVGETQYFGPGTRLLVL.

This clone showed up just a few times. The chain combines TRBV7-2 with TRBJ2-3; 7 nucleotides match TRBD1. The CDR3 is 15 residues long. Germline CDR1 reads SGHTA; CDR2 reads FQGNSA. V lost 3 bases and J lost 0; bases outside the gene matches: 3. CDR3 in amino acids: CASSFDRASTDTQYF. CDR3 nucleotide sequence: TGTGCCAGCAGCTTCGACAGGGCTAGCACAGATACGCAGTATTTT.

V and J are TRBV10-3 and TRBJ1-5; maybe TRBD1 (6 bases). This CDR3 comprises 13 residues. V lost 7 bases, J lost 7 bases, and 14 bases lay in between. From germline, CDR1 is ENHRY and CDR2 SYGVKD. The CDR3 region is CAINPGEGQPQHF. The DNA of the CDR3 is TGTGCCATCAACCCAGGGGAGGGACAGCCCCAGCATTTT.

The V and J genes are TRBV5-1 and TRBJ2-5, with 7 bases identical to TRBD1. V gave up 3 bases and J gave up 0 bases; unmatched junction bases: 5. Germline V lookup: CDR1 SGHRS, CDR2 YFSETQ. The CDR3 totals 15 residues. In nucleotides, the CDR3 is TGCGCCAGCAGCTCTTGGGGACAGAACCAAGAGACCCAGTACTTC. Protein product: CASSSWGQNQETQYF.

This clone was recorded a few times. The rearrangement joins TRBV18 to TRBJ2-5, with D maybe TRBD2 (5 bases). The end of the DNA is better explained by TRBJ2-7, so the J call may be wrong. Germline CDR1 and CDR2: KGHSH and LQKENI. This CDR3 region has 14 residues. As DNA, the CDR3 is TGTGCCAGCTCACCAGACGGGATTTCGAACGAGCAGTACTTC. It codes for CASSPDGISNEQYF.

The rearrangement uses TRBV14 and TRBJ2-4; D is perhaps TRBD2 (6 bases). Germline V CDR1 and CDR2: SGHDN, FVKESK. The CDR3 is 18 amino acids. V shed 6 bases and J shed 0 bases, with 21 bases lying between them. CDR3 DNA sequence: TGTGCCAGCAGTCCGGGACTTAAAACAGACATAGCCAAAAACATTCAGTACTTC. It specifies CASSPGLKTDIAKNIQYF.

This clone was seen many times. CDR3 bases: TGTGCCAGCAGCCAAGATACTAGCCACCCGGACGATGAGCAGTTCTTC. Its protein product is CASSQDTSHPDDEQFF. The rearrangement uses TRBV4-2 and TRBJ2-1; D might be TRBD2 (6 bases). The CDR3 is 16 residues long. V was shortened by 0 bases and J by 8 bases, with 17 bases between the two germline ends. The V gene's germline CDR1 is LGHNA and CDR2 YNFKEQ.

This clone has only a few counts. J is TRBJ2-2 and V is TRBV11-3; unclear D gene. This CDR3 comprises 13 residues. V was trimmed by 2 bases and J by 5 bases, leaving 6 bases between them. Germline CDR1 SGHNT, CDR2 YENEEA. In DNA form, the CDR3 reads TGTGCCAGCAGCTTATCCCGTACCGGGGAGCTGTTTTTT. As protein: CASSLSRTGELFF.

The chain combines TRBV14 with TRBJ1-1; D call uncertain. The V and J ends lost 2 bases and 0 bases respectively, with 4 bases between them. Germline assignment: CDR1 SGHDN and CDR2 FVKESK. CDR3 size: 13 residues. The DNA of the CDR3 is TGTGCCAGCAGCCAAATTATGAACACTGAAGCTTTCTTT. It specifies CASSQIMNTEAFF.

CDR3: CASSMGAGRGQPQHF. For the CDR3, the DNA is TGTGCCAGTAGTATGGGAGCAGGCAGGGGACAGCCCCAGCATTTT. The chain has TRBV19 and TRBJ1-5, with D perhaps TRBD1 (6 bases). Germline CDR1 is LNHDA and CDR2 is SQIVND (reference sequence). This CDR3 is built from 15 residues. V lost 3 bases and J lost 7, with 16 bases in between.

This clone was counted a few times. The chain recombines TRBV7-2 with TRBJ2-1, with 8 bases lining up with TRBD2. The V segment lost 5 bases and the J segment 4 bases; nucleotides outside the gene matches: 10. Germline CDR1 reads SGHTA; CDR2 reads FQGNSA. CDR3 length: 16 residues. CDR3 region: CASSHPEPGGYNEQFF. DNA for the CDR3: TGTGCCAGCAGCCATCCCGAGCCGGGGGGGTACAATGAGCAGTTCTTC.

CDR3: CASSRTSTAYEQYF. DNA of the CDR3: TGTGCCAGTAGCCGTACTAGCACGGCCTACGAGCAGTACTTC. The rearrangement joins TRBV19 to TRBJ2-7, with a possible D match to TRBD2 (6 bases). Trimming stripped 6 bases from V and 2 bases from J, with 14 bases between. Germline lookup yields CDR1 LNHDA and CDR2 SQIVND (reference sequence). The CDR3 contains 14 residues.

V and J are TRBV4-2 and TRBJ2-3; 10 nucleotides line up with TRBD2. Germline V lookup: CDR1 LGHNA, CDR2 YNFKEQ. V gave up 0 bases and J gave up 4 bases; unmatched junction bases: 13. The CDR3 runs to 19 residues. The CDR3 nucleotides are TGTGCCAGCAGCCAAGAGGGAGGCGGGGGTAGCGGGAGGCCAGATACGCAGTATTTT. Translation: CASSQEGGGGSGRPDTQYF.

This clone appeared a few times. CDR3 nucleotides: TGTGCCAGCAGTTACTCGACTCGGAACTATAATTCACCCCTCCACTTT. This codes for CASSYSTRNYNSPLHF. The chain recombines TRBV6-5 with TRBJ1-6; D not certain. V dropped 0 bases and J dropped 3 bases, with 9 bases sitting between them. The CDR3 contains 16 residues. From germline, CDR1 is MNHEY and CDR2 SVGAGI.

V gene TRBV7-2 combines with J gene TRBJ1-5; D may be TRBD1 (6 bases). The CDR3 length is 14 residues. Between the trimmed V and J ends, which lost 5 bases and 0 bases, there was a span of 8 bases. Germline loops: CDR1 SGHTA, CDR2 FQGNSA. The CDR3 region has the DNA TGTGCCAGCAGCGGACAGAATAGCAATCAGCCCCAGCATTTT. It translates to CASSGQNSNQPQHF.

The V gene is TRBV7-2, the J gene TRBJ2-5; TRBD2 aligns across 10 bases. Trimming removed 4 bases from V and 5 bases from J; junction bases left unmatched: 7. The CDR3 totals 15 residues. Germline V gives CDR1 SGHTA, CDR2 FQGNSA. The CDR3 protein is CASSSSGGAGETQYF. CDR3 bases: TGTGCCAGCAGCTCTAGCGGGGGAGCGGGTGAGACCCAGTACTTC.

The chain recombines TRBV2 with TRBJ2-1, with 8 bases that match TRBD1. Losses at the gene ends were 4 bases for V and 9 bases for J; bases not matched to a gene: 5. CDR3 length: 13 amino acids. The germline gives CDR1 SNHLY, CDR2 FYNNEI. The CDR3 DNA is TGTGCCAGCAGTGCTACAGGGGGTGGTGAGCAGTTCTTC. It translates to CASSATGGGEQFF.

This clone was found a few times. The chain recombines TRBV7-2 with TRBJ2-2; TRBD2 matches at 7 bases. V was clipped by 6 bases and J by 6 bases; unmatched bases: 16. The germline V gene has CDR1 SGHTA and CDR2 FQGNSA. The CDR3 is made up of 17 amino acids. The CDR3 DNA sequence: TGTGCCAGCAGAGAGAGATCGAAAGCAGGGAGGGCCGGGGAGCTGTTTTTT. Its protein product is CASRERSKAGRAGELFF.

This clone was counted a few times. This rearrangement joins TRBV9 to TRBJ2-3, with 8 bases aligning to TRBD2. Losses at the gene ends were 2 bases for V and 2 bases for J; bases not matched to a gene: 7. The germline V gene encodes CDR1 SGDLS and CDR2 YYNGEE. The CDR3 sequence is 16 residues long. CDR3: CASSVSGATNTDTQYF. The DNA of the CDR3 is TGTGCCAGCAGCGTTAGCGGGGCCACTAACACAGATACGCAGTATTTT.

The chain carries TRBV28 and TRBJ1-2; TRBD1 is a possible D gene (5 bases). V lost 6 bases and J lost 7, with 15 bases in between. CDR3 length: 13 residues. Germline lookup yields CDR1 MDHEN and CDR2 SYDVKM. For the CDR3, the DNA is TGTGCCAGCAGGCCGACAGAAAAGGCTGGCTACACCTTC. Its translation is CASRPTEKAGYTF.

The CDR3 DNA follows: TGTGCCAGCAGCTTAGATAGCGCGGAGACCCAGTACTTC. Encoded protein: CASSLDSAETQYF. The genes are TRBV9 and TRBJ2-5; D perhaps matches TRBD2 (5 bases). Germline CDR1 is SGDLS and CDR2 is YYNGEE. Trimming shortened V by 4 bases and J by 5 bases, and 12 bases separated the two germline ends. The length of the CDR3 is 13 residues.

The CDR3 spells CASSLELVNEQFF. The CDR3 DNA sequence: TGTGCCAGCAGCTTAGAACTAGTCAATGAGCAGTTCTTC. This rearrangement joins TRBV7-2 to TRBJ2-1; a weak D match, TRBD2 (5 bases). V lost 1 base and J lost 6, with 7 bases in between. The CDR3 length is 13 residues. The V gene's germline CDR1 is SGHTA and CDR2 FQGNSA.

This clone has more than one count but fewer than ten. This chain links TRBV7-2 with TRBJ2-2; D uncertain. V dropped 3 bases and J dropped 0 bases, with 8 bases sitting between them. Germline CDR1 is SGHTA and CDR2 is FQGNSA. The CDR3 has 15 residues. The CDR3 sequence is CASSLAFANTGELFF. CDR3 nucleotides: TGTGCCAGCAGCTTGGCATTCGCGAACACCGGGGAGCTGTTTTTT.

This clone was observed a few times. The V gene is TRBV7-9, the J gene TRBJ1-4; D unresolved. V shed 2 bases and J shed 7 bases, with 5 bases lying between them. Looked up from germline, CDR1 is SEHNR and CDR2 is FQNEAQ (reference sequence). The CDR3 covers 12 residues. In DNA, the CDR3 is TGTGCCAGCAGCTTATCGAGTGAAAAACTGTTTTTT. This gives the protein CASSLSSEKLFF.